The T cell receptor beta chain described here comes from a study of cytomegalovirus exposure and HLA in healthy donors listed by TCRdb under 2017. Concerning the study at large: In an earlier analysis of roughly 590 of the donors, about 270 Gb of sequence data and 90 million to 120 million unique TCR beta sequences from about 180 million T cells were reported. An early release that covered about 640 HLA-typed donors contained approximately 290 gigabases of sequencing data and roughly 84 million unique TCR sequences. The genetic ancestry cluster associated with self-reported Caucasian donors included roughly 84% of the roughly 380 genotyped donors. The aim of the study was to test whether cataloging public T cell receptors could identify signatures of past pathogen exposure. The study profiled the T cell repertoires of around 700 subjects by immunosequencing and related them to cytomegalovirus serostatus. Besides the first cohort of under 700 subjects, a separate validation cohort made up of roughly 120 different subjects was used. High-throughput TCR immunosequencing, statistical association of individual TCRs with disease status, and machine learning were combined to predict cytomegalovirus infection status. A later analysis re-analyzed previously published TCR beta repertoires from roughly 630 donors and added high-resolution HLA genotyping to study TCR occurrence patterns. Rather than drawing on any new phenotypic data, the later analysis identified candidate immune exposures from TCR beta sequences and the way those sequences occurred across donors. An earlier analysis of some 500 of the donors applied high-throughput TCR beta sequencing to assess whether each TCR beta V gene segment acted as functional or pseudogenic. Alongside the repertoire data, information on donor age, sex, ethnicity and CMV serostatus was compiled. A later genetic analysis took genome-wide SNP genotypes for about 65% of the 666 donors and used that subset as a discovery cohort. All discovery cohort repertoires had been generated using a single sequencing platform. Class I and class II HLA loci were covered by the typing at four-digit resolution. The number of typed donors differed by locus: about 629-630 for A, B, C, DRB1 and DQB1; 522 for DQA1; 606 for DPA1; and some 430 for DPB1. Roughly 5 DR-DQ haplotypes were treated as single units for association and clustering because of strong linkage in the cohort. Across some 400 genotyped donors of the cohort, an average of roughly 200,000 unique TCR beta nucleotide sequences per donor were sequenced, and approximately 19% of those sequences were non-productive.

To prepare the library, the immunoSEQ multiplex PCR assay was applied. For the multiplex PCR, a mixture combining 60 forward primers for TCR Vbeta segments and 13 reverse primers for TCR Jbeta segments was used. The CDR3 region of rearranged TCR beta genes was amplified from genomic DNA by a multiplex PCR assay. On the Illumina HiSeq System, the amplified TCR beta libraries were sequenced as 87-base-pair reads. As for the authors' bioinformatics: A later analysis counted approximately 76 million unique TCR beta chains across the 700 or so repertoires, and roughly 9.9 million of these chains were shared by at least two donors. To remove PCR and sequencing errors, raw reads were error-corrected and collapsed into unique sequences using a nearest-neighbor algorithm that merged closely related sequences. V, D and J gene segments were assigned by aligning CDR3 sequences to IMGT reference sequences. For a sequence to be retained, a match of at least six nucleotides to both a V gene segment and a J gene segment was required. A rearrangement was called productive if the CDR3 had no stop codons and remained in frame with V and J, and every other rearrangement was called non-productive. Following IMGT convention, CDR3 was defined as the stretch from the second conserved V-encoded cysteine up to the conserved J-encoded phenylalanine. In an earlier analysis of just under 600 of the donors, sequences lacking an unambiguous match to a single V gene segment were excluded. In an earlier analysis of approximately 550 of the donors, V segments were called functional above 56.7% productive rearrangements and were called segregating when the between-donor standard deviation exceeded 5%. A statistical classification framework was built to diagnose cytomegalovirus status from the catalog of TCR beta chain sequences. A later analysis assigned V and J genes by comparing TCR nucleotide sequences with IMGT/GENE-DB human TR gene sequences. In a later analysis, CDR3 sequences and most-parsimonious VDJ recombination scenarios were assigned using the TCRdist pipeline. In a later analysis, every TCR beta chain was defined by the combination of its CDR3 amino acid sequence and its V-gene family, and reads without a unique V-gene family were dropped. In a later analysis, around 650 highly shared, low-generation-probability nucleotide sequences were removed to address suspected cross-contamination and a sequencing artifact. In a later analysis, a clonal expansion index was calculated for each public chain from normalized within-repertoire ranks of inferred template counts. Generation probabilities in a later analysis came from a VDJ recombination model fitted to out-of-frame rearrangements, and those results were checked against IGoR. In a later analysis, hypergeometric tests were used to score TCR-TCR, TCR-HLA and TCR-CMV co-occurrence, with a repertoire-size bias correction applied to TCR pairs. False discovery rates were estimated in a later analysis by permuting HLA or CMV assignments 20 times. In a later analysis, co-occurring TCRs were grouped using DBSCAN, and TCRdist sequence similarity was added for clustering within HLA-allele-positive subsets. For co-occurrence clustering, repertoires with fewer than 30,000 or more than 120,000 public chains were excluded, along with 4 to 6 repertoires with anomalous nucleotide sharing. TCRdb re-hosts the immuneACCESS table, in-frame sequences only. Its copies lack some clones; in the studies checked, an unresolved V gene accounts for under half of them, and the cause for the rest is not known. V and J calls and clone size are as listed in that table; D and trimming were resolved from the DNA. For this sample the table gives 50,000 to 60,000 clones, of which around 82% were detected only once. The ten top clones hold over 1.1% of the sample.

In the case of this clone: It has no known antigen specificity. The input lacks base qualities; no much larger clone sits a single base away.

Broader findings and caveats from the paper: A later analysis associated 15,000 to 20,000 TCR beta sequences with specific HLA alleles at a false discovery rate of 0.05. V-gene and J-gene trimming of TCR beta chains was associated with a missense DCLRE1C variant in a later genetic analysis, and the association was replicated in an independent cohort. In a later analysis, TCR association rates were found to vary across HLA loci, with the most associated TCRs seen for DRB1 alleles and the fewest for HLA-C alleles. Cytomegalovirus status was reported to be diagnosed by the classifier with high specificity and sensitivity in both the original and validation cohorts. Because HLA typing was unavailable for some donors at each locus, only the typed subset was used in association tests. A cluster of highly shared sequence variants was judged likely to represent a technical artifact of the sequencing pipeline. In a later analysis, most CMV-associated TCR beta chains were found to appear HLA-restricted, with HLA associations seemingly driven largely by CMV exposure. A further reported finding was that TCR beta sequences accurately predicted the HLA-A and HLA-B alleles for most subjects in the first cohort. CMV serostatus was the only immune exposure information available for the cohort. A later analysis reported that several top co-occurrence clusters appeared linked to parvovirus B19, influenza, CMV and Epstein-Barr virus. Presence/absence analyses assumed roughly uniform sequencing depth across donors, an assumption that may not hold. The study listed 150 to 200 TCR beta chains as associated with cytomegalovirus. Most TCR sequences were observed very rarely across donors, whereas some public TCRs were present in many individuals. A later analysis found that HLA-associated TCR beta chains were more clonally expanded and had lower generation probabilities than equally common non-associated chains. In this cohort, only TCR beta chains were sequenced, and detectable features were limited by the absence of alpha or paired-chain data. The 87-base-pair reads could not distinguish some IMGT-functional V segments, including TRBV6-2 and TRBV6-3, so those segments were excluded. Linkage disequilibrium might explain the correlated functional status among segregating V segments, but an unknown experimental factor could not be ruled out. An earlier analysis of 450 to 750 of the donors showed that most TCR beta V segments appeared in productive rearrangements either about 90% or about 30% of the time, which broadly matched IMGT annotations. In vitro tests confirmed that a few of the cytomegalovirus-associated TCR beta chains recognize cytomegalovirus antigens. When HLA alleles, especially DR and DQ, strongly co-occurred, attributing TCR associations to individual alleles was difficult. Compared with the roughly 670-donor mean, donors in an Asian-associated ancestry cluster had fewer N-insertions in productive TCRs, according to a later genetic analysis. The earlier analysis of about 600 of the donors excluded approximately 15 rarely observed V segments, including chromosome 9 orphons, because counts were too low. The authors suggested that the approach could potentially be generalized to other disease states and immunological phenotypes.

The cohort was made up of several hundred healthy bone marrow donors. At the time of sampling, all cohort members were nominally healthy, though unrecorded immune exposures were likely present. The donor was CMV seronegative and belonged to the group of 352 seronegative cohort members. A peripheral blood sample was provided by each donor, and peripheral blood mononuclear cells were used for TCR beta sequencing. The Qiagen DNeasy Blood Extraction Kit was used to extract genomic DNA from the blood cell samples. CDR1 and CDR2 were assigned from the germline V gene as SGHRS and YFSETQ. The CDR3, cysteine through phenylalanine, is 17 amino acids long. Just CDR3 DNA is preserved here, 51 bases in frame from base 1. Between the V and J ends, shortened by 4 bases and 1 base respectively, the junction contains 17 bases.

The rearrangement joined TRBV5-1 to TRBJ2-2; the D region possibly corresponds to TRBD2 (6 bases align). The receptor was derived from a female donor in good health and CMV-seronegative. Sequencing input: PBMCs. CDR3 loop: CASSEYAGPGNTGELFF. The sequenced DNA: TGCGCCAGCAGCGAATACGCGGGGCCGGGGAACACCGGGGAGCTGTTTTTT.